Sequencing of this T cell receptor beta chain was carried out in a study of OX40 agonist ivuxolimab in advanced cancers. Study details: Ivuxolimab, an antibody that agonizes OX40 (CD134), was administered to the patients.

General observations from the study: CD4+ and CD8+ T cells in blood underwent clonal expansion by week 6 at 0.1 to 3.0 mg/kg.

The CDR3 contains 16 residues. In germline, CDR1 is PRHDT, CDR2 FYEKMQ (reference sequence). Trimming took 4 bases from V and 10 from J; bases not matched to a gene: 8. The table came from immunoSEQ multiplex PCR; TCRdb's copy has only in-frame clones and leaves some out. The sample contains 25,000 to 30,000 clones, about 80% of which appear only once. About this clone itself: Its antigen is as yet unknown.

This chain uses TRBV13 with TRBJ2-3; 16 nucleotides agree with TRBD2. This TCR came from an adult with an advanced solid tumor such as melanoma, head and neck, liver or kidney cancer. The sample was CD4+ or CD8+ T cells sorted from blood, taken in a trial of the OX40 agonist ivuxolimab. In nucleotides, the CDR3 is TGTGCCAGCAGCTCGGGACTAGCGGGGGGGCCGAACGCGCAGTATTTT. It is translated as CASSSGLAGGPNAQYF.